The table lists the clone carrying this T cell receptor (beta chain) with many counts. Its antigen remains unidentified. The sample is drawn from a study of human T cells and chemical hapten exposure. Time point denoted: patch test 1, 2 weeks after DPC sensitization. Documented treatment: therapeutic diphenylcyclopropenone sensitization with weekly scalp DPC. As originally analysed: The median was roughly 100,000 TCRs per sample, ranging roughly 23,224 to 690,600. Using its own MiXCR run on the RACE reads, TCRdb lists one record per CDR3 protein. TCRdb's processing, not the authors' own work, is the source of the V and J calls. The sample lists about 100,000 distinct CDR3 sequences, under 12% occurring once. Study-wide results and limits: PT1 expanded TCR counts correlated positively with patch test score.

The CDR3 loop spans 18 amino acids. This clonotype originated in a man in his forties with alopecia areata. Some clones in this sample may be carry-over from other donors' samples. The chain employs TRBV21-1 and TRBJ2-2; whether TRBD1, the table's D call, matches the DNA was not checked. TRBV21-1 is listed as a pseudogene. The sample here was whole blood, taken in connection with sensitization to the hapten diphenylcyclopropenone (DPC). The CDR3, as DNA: TGTGCCAGCAGCGCGCGCTGGCCCCCACGGGGTAACACCGGGGAGCTGTTTTTT. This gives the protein CASSARWPPRGNTGELFF.